Shown below are 18 T cell receptor beta chains from a single sample sequenced in a study of blood T cell repertoires in COVID-19. The repertoire was sequenced with immunoSEQ multiplex PCR; TCRdb's copy has only in-frame clones and lacks some. The table lists more than 60,000 clones, 70% to 90% of them singletons. The sequenced material came from PBMCs or T cells enriched from blood (not recorded which). These receptor sequences come from a woman in her 40s who had recovered from COVID-19.

The V gene is TRBV19, the J gene TRBJ1-4, with a weak D call TRBD1 (6 bases). This CDR3 comprises 14 residues. Germline-derived CDR1 and CDR2 are LNHDA and SQIVND (reference sequence). V was clipped by 5 bases and J by 2 bases, with 9 bases between them. The DNA for the CDR3 is TGTGCCAGTAGTGTAGGACAGACTAATGAAAAACTGTTTTTT. Its translation is CASSVGQTNEKLFF.

The chain joins TRBV9 to TRBJ1-4; 9 nucleotides line up with TRBD1. The V gene's germline CDR1 is SGDLS and CDR2 YYNGEE. The V segment lost 3 bases and the J segment 8 bases; nucleotides outside the gene matches: 5. This CDR3 is built from 14 residues. CDR3 coding DNA: TGTGCCAGCAGCGCCGGGACAGGGAGAGAAAAACTGTTTTTT. It codes for CASSAGTGREKLFF. Combining the CDR3 with reference TRBV9 and TRBJ1-4 gives the whole variable domain DSGVTQTPKHLITATGQRVTLRCSPRSGDLSVYWYQQSLDQGLQFLIQYYNGEERAKGNILERFSAQQFPDLHSELNLSSLELGDSALYFCASSAGTGREKLFFGSGTQLSVL.

V usage is TRBV19 and J usage is TRBJ1-5, with D possibly TRBD1 on 5 matching bases. Trimming shortened V by 2 bases and J by 2 bases, and 13 bases separated the two germline ends. CDR3 size: 16 residues. CDR1 and CDR2 (germline): LNHDA, SQIVND (reference sequence). The CDR3 reads CASSIQGASGNQPQHF. For the CDR3, the DNA is TGTGCCAGTAGTATACAGGGTGCGTCGGGCAATCAGCCCCAGCATTTT.

The chain carries TRBV5-1 and TRBJ1-3, with D perhaps matching TRBD1 (6 bases). Germline loops: CDR1 SGHRS, CDR2 YFSETQ. Trimming pared 4 bases from V and 0 bases from J, leaving 17 bases between. The CDR3 spans 17 residues. CDR3 nucleotide sequence: TGCGCCAGCAGCCCGGGTGTATGGGGGCTCTCTGGAAACACCATATATTTT. It specifies CASSPGVWGLSGNTIYF.

This clone has just one count. Here the CDR3 reads CTSSQDTGSRVQRGDPLCADTQYF. DNA of the CDR3: TGCACCAGCAGCCAAGATACGGGCTCACGAGTGCAACGGGGGGATCCGTTGTGTGCAGATACGCAGTATTTT. The rearrangement joins TRBV1 to TRBJ2-3; the table's D call of TRBD2 was not tested on the DNA. TRBV1 is termed a pseudogene. The CDR3 covers 24 residues.

Here the CDR3 reads CASSLAPGSNTEAFF. In DNA, the CDR3 is TGTGCCAGCAGCTTAGCCCCAGGGTCCAACACTGAAGCTTTCTTT. This sequence joins TRBV11-1 and TRBJ1-1, with D possibly being TRBD1 (5 bases). The germline V and J ends were trimmed by 0 bases and 2 bases, with 10 bases remaining between them. The CDR3 loop spans 15 amino acids. Looked up from germline, CDR1 is SGHAT and CDR2 is FQDESV (reference sequence).

The chain employs TRBV6-5 and TRBJ2-7, with a possible D match to TRBD1 (6 bases). The CDR3 has 14 residues. Trimming shortened V by 4 bases and J by 0 bases, and 10 bases separated the two germline ends. The germline CDR1 and CDR2 sequences are MNHEY and SVGAGI. The CDR3 is CASSFGRGSYEQYF. The CDR3, as DNA: TGTGCCAGCAGTTTTGGCAGGGGCTCCTACGAGCAGTACTTC.

J is TRBJ2-2 and V is TRBV19; 9 bases are shared with TRBD1. The junction had 7 bases not matched to a gene; V was cut back by 7 bases and J by 7 bases. Germline V CDR1 and CDR2: LNHDA, SQIVND (reference sequence). This CDR3 is built from 14 residues. The CDR3, as DNA: TGTGCCAGTACCCCACAGGGGGCGCACGGGGAGCTGTTTTTT. As protein: CASTPQGAHGELFF.

The chain employs TRBV27 and TRBJ2-5, with D possibly matching TRBD1 (5 bases). In germline, CDR1 is MNHEY, CDR2 SMNVEV (reference sequence). V lost 7 bases and J 5 bases, leaving 26 bases between the germline ends. The CDR3 loop spans 17 amino acids. The CDR3 DNA reads as TGTGCCAGCACTACCGCATATCCAGGGATATTTGGGGAGACCCAGTACTTC. Amino acids: CASTTAYPGIFGETQYF.

The rearrangement links TRBV6-1 to TRBJ1-1, with unresolved D. The CDR3 contains 16 residues. V was pared by 2 bases and J by 0 bases, with 13 bases between. The germline gives CDR1 MNHNS, CDR2 SASEGT. Written as DNA, the CDR3 is TGTGCCAGCAGTGAAAGTCCTAGGAATATGAACACTGAAGCTTTCTTT. Protein: CASSESPRNMNTEAFF.

The chain combines TRBV12-3 or TRBV12-4 with TRBJ2-2, with 7 bases matching TRBD1. The V gene end was trimmed by 7 bases and the J gene end by 4 bases; junction bases not matched to a gene: 3. The CDR3 is made up of 13 amino acids. The CDR3 coding sequence is TGTGCCAGCACCCGGGACAGCACCGGGGAGCTGTTTTTT. This sequence encodes CASTRDSTGELFF.

The CDR3 spells CASSMPIRDTIQPPSYNEQFF. The CDR3 coding sequence is TGTGCCAGCAGCATGCCAATCCGGGACACCATCCAGCCCCCCTCCTACAATGAGCAGTTCTTC. The chain employs TRBV21-1 and TRBJ2-1; the table calls TRBD1, which could not be checked here. TRBV21-1 is noted as a pseudogene. There are 21 residues in the CDR3.

The chain is built from TRBV5-4 and TRBJ1-2; 12 bases fit TRBD1. V gave up 4 bases and J gave up 8 bases; unmatched junction bases: 9. Looked up from germline, CDR1 is SGHNT and CDR2 is YYREEE (reference sequence). The CDR3 runs 15 residues. CDR3 sequence: CASSPGDRGLWGYTF. CDR3 nucleotides: TGTGCCAGCAGCCCGGGGGACAGGGGGCTTTGGGGCTACACCTTC. The full variable domain, in which reference TRBV5-4 and TRBJ1-2 provide the parts outside the CDR3, is ETGVTQSPTHLIKTRGQQVTLRCSSQSGHNTVSWYQQALGQGPQFIFQYYREEENGRGNFPPRFSGLQFPNYSSELNVNALELDDSALYLCASSPGDRGLWGYTFGSGTRLTVV.

J is TRBJ1-1 and V is TRBV29-1; 8 bases map to TRBD1. Germline V gives CDR1 SQVTM, CDR2 ANQGSEA. This CDR3 has 13 amino acids. V lost 8 bases and J lost 3; bases outside the gene matches: 8. The CDR3 nucleotides are TGCAGCACATCAGGGGGCGAGGACACTGAAGCTTTCTTT. Encoded protein: CSTSGGEDTEAFF.

V is TRBV15 and J is TRBJ2-5, with a possible D match to TRBD1 (5 bases). The V gene's germline CDR1 is LNHNV and CDR2 YYDKDF (reference sequence). This CDR3 spans 16 amino acids. Deletions cut 0 bases from V and 5 bases from J, with 16 bases between. The CDR3 region is CATSRDLQALEETQYF. The CDR3 region has the DNA TGTGCCACCAGCAGAGATCTACAGGCCCTTGAGGAGACCCAGTACTTC.

The rearrangement links TRBV7-9 to TRBJ1-3; D is unclear. Trimming took 3 bases from V and 1 from J, leaving 10 bases between them. The V gene's germline CDR1 is SEHNR and CDR2 FQNEAQ (reference sequence). The CDR3 is made up of 15 amino acids. CDR3 sequence reads: CASSFGVTSGNTIYF. CDR3 bases: TGTGCCAGCAGCTTCGGGGTTACTTCTGGAAACACCATATATTTT.

This chain connects TRBV7-9 to TRBJ1-2; D is unclear. The CDR3 extends over 12 amino acids. V lost 3 bases and J 5 bases, leaving 7 bases between the germline ends. Germline V gene lookup returns CDR1 SEHNR and CDR2 FQNEAQ (reference sequence). The CDR3 reads CASSFVGYGYTF. As DNA, the CDR3 is TGTGCCAGCAGCTTCGTCGGGTATGGCTACACCTTC. Variable domain in full (rest from reference TRBV7-9 and TRBJ1-2): DTGVSQNPRHKITKRGQNVTFRCDPISEHNRLYWYRQTLGQGPEFLTYFQNEAQLEKSRLLSDRFSAERPKGSFSTLEIQRTEQGDSAMYLCASSFVGYGYTFGSGTRLTVV.

The V gene is TRBV6-5, the J gene TRBJ2-7, with D tentatively TRBD2 (6 bases). The CDR3 is made up of 12 amino acids. Germline CDR1 reads MNHEY; CDR2 reads SVGAGI. V was pared by 11 bases and J by 4 bases, with 15 bases between. Written as DNA, the CDR3 is TGTGCCGGCGCGAGGGACTTTTACGAGCAGTACTTC. Amino acid sequence: CAGARDFYEQYF.